These 7 T cell receptor beta chains originate from one sample sequenced in a study of T cells in Graves' hyperthyroidism and ophthalmopathy. TCR beta CDR3 regions were amplified from RNA transcripts. The HTBI set primed first-round TCR CDR3 RT-PCR. MiXCR, applied by TCRdb to the multiplex PCR reads, yields one record per CDR3 protein. The table includes about 720,000 distinct CDR3 sequences, 16% detected once. Specimen: blood. The receptors were sampled from a man younger than 30 with Graves' hyperthyroidism.

Only a few counts were recorded for this clonotype. CDR3 DNA sequence: TGCAGTGCTACCAGCGGGGCCCCCACAGATACGCAGTATTTT. Its translation: CSATSGAPTDTQYF. The J gene is TRBJ2-3, the V gene TRBV20-1, with TRBD2 matching over 7 bases. CDR3 length: 14 amino acids. With 4 bases clipped from V and 2 bases from J, the junction kept 6 bases outside the gene matches. Germline CDR1 DFQATT, CDR2 SNEGSKA (reference sequence).

This clonotype was picked up many times. This chain joins TRBV6-1 and TRBJ2-7; 8 positions match TRBD1. The trim removed 5 bases at V and 4 bases at J, leaving 4 bases unmatched. Germline values: CDR1 MNHNS, CDR2 SASEGT. The CDR3 is made up of 13 amino acids. As DNA, the CDR3 is TGTGCCAGCAGTTCAGGGGGCTATTACGAGCAGTACTTC. It yields the protein CASSSGGYYEQYF.

This clonotype occurred a few times. The rearrangement uses TRBV25-1 and TRBJ1-4; 8 bases align to TRBD1. V dropped 3 bases and J dropped 6; count of bases not matched to a gene: 6. This CDR3 spans 15 amino acids. Per germline, CDR1 MGHDK and CDR2 SYGVNS. The CDR3 nucleotides are TGTGCCAGCAGTGATAAGCAGGGGGCATATGAAAAACTGTTTTTT. Translated, it gives CASSDKQGAYEKLFF.

At least ten counts were recorded for this clonotype. This chain joins TRBV7-9 and TRBJ2-7, with D possibly TRBD2 on 5 matching bases. Germline-derived CDR1 and CDR2 are SEHNR and FQNEAQ (reference sequence). The CDR3 has 13 amino acids. Trimming removed 6 bases from V and 3 bases from J, with 12 bases in between. Here the CDR3 DNA reads TGTGCCAGCAGTCGGACTGCGATCTACGAGCAGTACTTC. Amino acid sequence: CASSRTAIYEQYF.

This clonotype was counted at least ten times. V is TRBV27 and J is TRBJ1-1, with D possibly being TRBD1 (5 bases). Trimming stripped 4 bases from V and 7 bases from J, with 7 bases between. CDR3 length equals 11 residues. Per the germline V gene, CDR1 is MNHEY and CDR2 is SMNVEV (reference sequence). DNA of the CDR3: TGTGCCAGCAGTTGGGGCCTTGAAGCTTTCTTT. Encoded protein: CASSWGLEAFF.

This clonotype has a count of ten or more. The chain has TRBV20-1 and TRBJ2-3, with D possibly matching TRBD2 (6 bases). Trimming removed 1 base at V and 6 bases at J, with 11 bases between. Germline V gene data show CDR1 as DFQATT and CDR2 as SNEGSKA (reference sequence). The CDR3 loop spans 13 amino acids. CDR3 bases: TGCAGTGCTAGAGTGCGGGATGCGGATACGCAGTATTTT. It is translated as CSARVRDADTQYF.

This clonotype was seen ten or more times. The rearrangement links TRBV6-1 to TRBJ2-5, with TRBD1 as a possible D gene (5 bases). The CDR3 length is 11 residues. V lost 6 bases and J lost 7, with 9 bases in between. CDR1 MNHNS and CDR2 SASEGT come from the germline V gene. Written as DNA, the CDR3 is TGTGCCAGCAGGACAGCTGGGACCCAGTACTTC. Translating it yields CASRTAGTQYF.